The rows below give T cell receptor beta chains drawn from one sample of a study of graft-versus-host responses after intestinal transplantation. The assay was immunoSEQ multiplex PCR, and TCRdb's table has in-frame clones only and misses some. The table has roughly 100,000 clones, 90% to 95% seen once. For these receptors, no antigen is known. The specimen was unstimulated CD8+ T cells sorted from spleen or lymph node cells, collected before intestinal transplant. The receptor source for this set is a human donor who received an intestinal transplant. Both conserved end residues are part of each CDR3. The D gene is left open where the match is weak. Clone size is not always given. Where it is, it says once, few, many or a class for expanded clones.

D gene	V gene	clone size	J gene	CDR3 protein	CDR3 DNA
.	TRBV9	.	TRBJ1-2	CASSVGAGSNYGYTF	TGTGCCAGCAGCGTAGGGGCAGGGAGTAACTATGGCTACACCTTC
.	TRBV27	.	TRBJ2-7	CAGGGPGGNEQYF	TGTGCCGGAGGGGGGCCGGGCGGTAACGAGCAGTACTTC
TRBD1	TRBV4-1	.	TRBJ2-5	CASSQEGVGTGQETQYF	TGCGCCAGCAGCCAAGAAGGGGTAGGGACAGGACAAGAGACCCAGTACTTC
.	TRBV27	.	TRBJ2-1	CASTTGPVRYNEQFF	TGTGCCAGCACGACAGGCCCAGTGAGATACAATGAGCAGTTCTTC
TRBD1	TRBV11-3	.	TRBJ2-7	CASRSRTGGDSYEQYF	TGTGCCAGCAGATCCAGAACAGGGGGCGATTCCTACGAGCAGTACTTC
.	TRBV7-6	.	TRBJ2-1	CASSVNENEQFF	TGTGCCAGCAGCGTGAATGAGAATGAGCAGTTCTTC
.	TRBV15	.	TRBJ1-1	CATSLGRNTEAFF	TGTGCCACCAGTCTCGGGCGGAACACTGAAGCTTTCTTT
.	TRBV5-6	.	TRBJ1-1	CASSLRYGDDKDTEAFF	TGTGCCAGCAGCTTGAGGTATGGGGACGACAAGGACACTGAAGCTTTCTTT
TRBD1	TRBV27	.	TRBJ2-1	CASSDRGGYNEQFF	TGTGCCAGCTCCGACAGGGGAGGCTACAATGAGCAGTTCTTC
.	TRBV4-1	.	TRBJ2-7	CASSQGEDEQYF	TGCGCCAGCAGCCAAGGGGAGGACGAGCAGTACTTC
.	TRBV15	.	TRBJ2-4	CATSRAGQGHIQYF	TGTGCCACCAGCAGAGCAGGCCAGGGTCACATTCAGTACTTC
.	TRBV5-4	.	TRBJ1-1	CASSLDEGRSTEAFF	TGTGCCAGCAGCTTGGATGAGGGGAGATCGACTGAAGCTTTCTTT
TRBD1	TRBV6-1	.	TRBJ2-7	CASSEEGTGGTYEQYF	TGTGCCAGCAGTGAAGAGGGGACAGGGGGAACCTACGAGCAGTACTTC
TRBD1	TRBV6-5	.	TRBJ1-3	CAGDHRGFPGNTIYF	TGTGCCGGGGACCACAGGGGATTCCCTGGAAACACCATATATTTT
TRBD1	TRBV27	once	TRBJ1-6	CASSFGTGNSPLHF	TGTGCCAGCAGTTTCGGGACAGGGAACTCACCCCTCCACTTT
.	TRBV7-9	once	TRBJ2-6	CASSVPGRNSGANVLTF	TGTGCCAGCAGCGTTCCGGGACGAAACTCTGGGGCCAACGTCCTGACTTTC
.	TRBV7-9	.	TRBJ1-2	CASSEGTAYGYTF	TGTGCCAGCAGCGAGGGAACGGCCTATGGCTACACCTTC
TRBD2	TRBV6-1	.	TRBJ2-5	CASRLAVETQYF	TGTGCCAGCCGACTAGCTGTGGAGACCCAGTACTTC
TRBD1	TRBV18	.	TRBJ1-6	CASSLGQGLGSPLHF	TGTGCCAGCTCACTCGGACAGGGGCTGGGTTCACCCCTCCACTTT
.	TRBV10-3	.	TRBJ1-1	CAISGVGWQPDEAFF	TGTGCCATCAGTGGGGTGGGGTGGCAACCCGATGAAGCTTTCTTT
TRBD1	TRBV2	.	TRBJ1-2	CASRTGVSLTYGYTF	TGTGCCAGCAGGACAGGGGTTAGCCTGACCTATGGCTACACCTTC
.	TRBV6-1	.	TRBJ1-1	CAAKNTEAFF	TGTGCCGCTAAGAACACTGAAGCTTTCTTT
.	TRBV7-9	.	TRBJ2-1	CASNRGASSHEQFF	TGTGCCAGCAACCGGGGGGCTTCTTCTCATGAGCAGTTCTTC
.	TRBV14	.	TRBJ2-1	CASSPQGGNYNEQFF	TGTGCCAGCAGCCCCCAAGGGGGGAACTACAATGAGCAGTTCTTC
.	TRBV27	once	TRBJ1-1	CASSPLGGANTEAFF	TGTGCCAGCAGCCCACTGGGGGGGGCAAACACTGAAGCTTTCTTT
.	TRBV19	.	TRBJ1-2	CATFNYGYTF	TGTGCCACCTTTAACTATGGCTACACCTTC
TRBD1	TRBV7-9	.	TRBJ1-4	CASSEWQGAGEKLFF	TGTGCCAGCAGCGAGTGGCAGGGGGCGGGGGAAAAACTGTTTTTT
.	TRBV7-8	.	TRBJ2-2	CASSNDRAFTGENTGELFF	TGTGCCAGCAGCAACGACCGCGCTTTCACGGGGGAGAACACCGGGGAGCTGTTTTTT
TRBD1	TRBV11-2	.	TRBJ1-2	CASSLGGGDGYTF	TGTGCCAGCAGCTTAGGAGGGGGCGATGGCTACACCTTC
.	TRBV4-1	.	TRBJ1-5	CASSQSPGVGNQPQHF	TGCGCCAGCAGCCAATCCCCAGGGGTGGGCAATCAGCCCCAGCATTTT
TRBD1	TRBV9	.	TRBJ2-1	CASGEGAAGVEQFF	TGTGCCAGCGGAGAGGGGGCCGCCGGGGTTGAGCAGTTCTTC
TRBD2	TRBV11-2	.	TRBJ2-1	CASSHPSGGNNEQFF	TGTGCCAGCAGCCACCCTAGCGGGGGAAACAATGAGCAGTTCTTC
.	TRBV5-8	.	TRBJ2-5	CASSSGQAFQETQYF	TGTGCCAGCAGCTCCGGGCAGGCCTTCCAAGAGACCCAGTACTTC
.	TRBV5-1	once	TRBJ2-3	CASSLGGVGSTDTQYF	TGCGCCAGCAGCTTGGGGGGGGTCGGTAGCACAGATACGCAGTATTTT
TRBD2	TRBV4-2	.	TRBJ2-1	CASSQDLERGGEQFF	TGTGCCAGCAGCCAAGATCTGGAGCGGGGGGGCGAGCAGTTCTTC
TRBD2	TRBV11-2	.	TRBJ2-7	CASSLSGGTAYEQYF	TGTGCCAGCAGCTTAAGCGGGGGTACTGCCTACGAGCAGTACTTC
TRBD2	TRBV4-2	.	TRBJ2-7	CASSQDPSGVDEQYF	TGTGCCAGCAGCCAAGATCCTAGCGGGGTCGACGAGCAGTACTTC
.	TRBV30	.	TRBJ2-7	CAWRSRNGHEQYF	TGTGCCTGGAGGTCCAGGAATGGCCACGAGCAGTACTTC
.	TRBV4-1	.	TRBJ1-1	CASSQDWGGALEAFF	TGCGCCAGCAGCCAAGATTGGGGGGGTGCCCTTGAAGCTTTCTTT
TRBD2	TRBV30	.	TRBJ2-1	CAWRSEGASGGYNEQFF	TGTGCCTGGAGGTCTGAAGGGGCTAGCGGGGGGTACAATGAGCAGTTCTTC
.	TRBV29-1	.	TRBJ2-7	CSVEDSPYEQYF	TGCAGCGTTGAGGACAGTCCCTACGAGCAGTACTTC
.	TRBV9	.	TRBJ2-3	CASSVFPTDTQYF	TGTGCCAGCAGCGTATTTCCTACAGATACGCAGTATTTT
.	TRBV5-5	.	TRBJ2-2	CASSLTGAYQTNTGELFF	TGTGCCAGCAGCTTGACGGGGGCATACCAAACGAACACCGGGGAGCTGTTTTTT
.	TRBV19	.	TRBJ1-1	CASSPPQGFDTEAFF	TGTGCCAGTAGCCCGCCCCAGGGTTTCGACACTGAAGCTTTCTTT
.	TRBV6-1	.	TRBJ1-5	CASSYGGNQPQHF	TGTGCCAGCAGCTACGGGGGTAATCAGCCCCAGCATTTT
.	TRBV27	.	TRBJ2-7	CASRSWTDSYEQYF	TGTGCCAGCAGGTCATGGACGGACTCCTACGAGCAGTACTTC
.	TRBV4-1	.	TRBJ1-4	CASSQERLSAATNEKLFF	TGCGCCAGCAGCCAAGAAAGGTTGTCCGCTGCAACTAATGAAAAACTGTTTTTT
.	TRBV19	few	TRBJ1-6	CASSIDRGMYDNSPLHF	TGTGCCAGTAGTATAGATCGGGGGATGTACGATAATTCACCCCTCCACTTT
.	TRBV5-1	.	TRBJ1-5	CASSLAGGYNQPQHF	TGCGCCAGCAGCTTGGCCGGGGGGTACAATCAGCCCCAGCATTTT
.	TRBV30	.	TRBJ2-2	CAHHGAGELFF	TGTGCCCACCACGGTGCCGGGGAGCTGTTTTTT
TRBD1	TRBV7-9	.	TRBJ2-7	CASSLGDREFKYF	TGTGCCAGCAGCTTGGGGGACAGGGAGTTTAAGTACTTC
.	TRBV29-1	.	TRBJ2-7	CSVGQGAQEYF	.
.	TRBV6-5	few	TRBJ2-7	CASSYSTGSAYEQYF	TGTGCCAGCAGTTACTCGACTGGTAGTGCCTACGAGCAGTACTTC
TRBD1	TRBV5-4	.	TRBJ1-2	CASSVRDRPGDYGYTF	TGTGCCAGCAGCGTCCGGGACAGGCCAGGAGACTATGGCTACACCTTC